The next 23 T cell receptor beta chains were all read from a single sample in a study of CD8 T cells in Susac syndrome. cDNA came from about 0.5 to 1 ug RNA primed by random hexamers. TCRdb used MiXCR to reprocess the immunoSEQ multiplex PCR reads, holding one entry per CDR3 protein. The profile shows some 400,000 distinct CDR3 sequences, 75% to 90% of them singletons. The sequencing input was CD8+ T cells from PBMCs. All receptors come from a human donor with multiple sclerosis.

The chain has TRBV4-1 and TRBJ2-1, with 9 positions matching TRBD1. This CDR3 contains 16 residues. Trimming took 0 bases from V and 4 from J; bases not matched to a gene: 4. Germline V gives CDR1 MGHRA, CDR2 YSYEKL. This CDR3 is CASSQEGTGYYNEQFF. The DNA for the CDR3 is TGCGCCAGCAGCCAAGAAGGGACAGGGTATTACAATGAGCAGTTCTTC.

Notes on this clonotype: The conserved phenylalanine or tryptophan normally closing the CDR3 is absent here, so this likely arose from a read error. Because the CDR3's place on the DNA is in doubt, the DNA is left out and the CDR3 is given as listed by TCRdb. The rearrangement links TRBV6-5 to TRBJ1-5. CDR1 and CDR2 (germline): MNHEY, SVGAGI. Inclusive of both ends, the CDR3 amounts to 11 amino acids. CDR3: CASSYSISPSI.

The chain has TRBV25-1 and TRBJ2-7, with D unclear. The V end was cut by 3 bases, the J end by 0 bases, with 18 bases between. CDR1 is MGHDK and CDR2 is SYGVNS in the germline V gene. The CDR3 length is 17 residues. In DNA, the CDR3 is TGTGCCAGCAGTGATACGTACGGCGGAGCTACCTCCTACGAGCAGTACTTC. It specifies CASSDTYGGATSYEQYF.

This clonotype was recorded only once. The V call is TRBV28, the J call TRBJ1-1; D remains unclear. Looked up from germline, CDR1 is MDHEN and CDR2 is SYDVKM. V lost 7 bases and J lost 5, with 8 bases in between. The CDR3 is 11 residues long. In DNA, the CDR3 is TGTGCCAGCAAGGACGGAACTGAAGCTTTCTTT. Protein sequence: CASKDGTEAFF. Based on the CDR3 plus reference TRBV28 and TRBJ1-1, the full variable domain is DVKVTQSSRYLVKRTGEKVFLECVQDMDHENMFWYRQDPGLGLRLIYFSYDVKMKEKGDIPEGYSVSREKKERFSLILESASTNQTSMYLCASKDGTEAFFGQGTRLTVV.

The chain combines TRBV6-2 or TRBV6-3 with TRBJ1-5; 10 nucleotides line up with TRBD1. With V trimmed by 2 bases and J by 0 bases, 16 bases remained unmatched. This CDR3 is 21 amino acids long. Germline CDR1 MNHEY, CDR2 SVGEGT. The CDR3 reads CASSYPHTKRDRGYSNQPQHF. The CDR3 DNA is TGTGCCAGCAGTTACCCCCATACTAAACGGGACAGGGGATATAGCAATCAGCCCCAGCATTTT.

Turning to this clonotype: The conserved phenylalanine or tryptophan is not found at the CDR3 terminus, so this likely reflects a read error. The genes are TRBV12-3 or TRBV12-4 and TRBJ1-2; maybe TRBD1 (6 bases). CDR3 size: 14 residues. Trimming took off 3 bases at V and 5 bases at J, with 13 bases between the two ends. Written as DNA, the CDR3 is TGTGCCAGCAGTTTGGACAGCTCGGATTATGGCTACACCTCC. Protein sequence: CASSLDSSDYGYTS.

This rearrangement joins TRBV28 to TRBJ2-3; 10 positions agree with TRBD2. The length of the CDR3 is 19 residues. Looked up from germline, CDR1 is MDHEN and CDR2 is SYDVKM. The V gene end was trimmed by 4 bases and the J gene end by 2 bases; junction bases not matched to a gene: 15. In DNA form, the CDR3 reads TGTGCCAGCAGTTCACCTAGCGGGAGTGGGGATTCCTACACAGATACGCAGTATTTT. It yields the protein CASSSPSGSGDSYTDTQYF. Full variable domain (remainder filled in from reference TRBV28 and TRBJ2-3): DVKVTQSSRYLVKRTGEKVFLECVQDMDHENMFWYRQDPGLGLRLIYFSYDVKMKEKGDIPEGYSVSREKKERFSLILESASTNQTSMYLCASSSPSGSGDSYTDTQYFGPGTRLTVL.

This clonotype showed up just once. This chain uses TRBV20-1 with TRBJ2-1; D remains unclear. The germline V gene has CDR1 DFQATT and CDR2 SNEGSKA (reference sequence). The length of the CDR3 is 12 residues. V was pared by 0 bases and J by 6 bases, with 6 bases between. The CDR3 DNA reads TGCAGTGCTAGAGAATTCCTCAATGAGCAGTTCTTC. It translates to CSAREFLNEQFF.

This clonotype was observed once. This rearrangement joins TRBV30 to TRBJ1-2; tentatively, D is TRBD1 (6 bases). The CDR3 has 14 amino acids. V was cut by 0 bases and J by 6 bases, with 14 bases left in between. Germline CDR1 reads GTSNPN; CDR2 reads SVGIG (reference sequence). The CDR3 is CAWSVGQGLDGYTF. The CDR3 nucleotides read TGTGCCTGGAGTGTAGGGCAGGGGTTGGATGGCTACACCTTC. The full variable domain, completed using reference TRBV30 and TRBJ1-2, is SQTIHQWPATLVQPVGSPLSLECTVEGTSNPNLYWYRQAAGRGLQLLFYSVGIGQISSEVPQNLSASRPQDRQFILSSKKLLLSDSGFYLCAWSVGQGLDGYTFGSGTRLTVV.

The chain combines TRBV7-9 with TRBJ2-5; D is unclear. The CDR3 loop spans 15 amino acids. CDR1 SEHNR and CDR2 FQNEAQ come from the germline V gene (reference sequence). Trimming shortened V by 5 bases and J by 0 bases, and 13 bases separated the two germline ends. The CDR3 sequence: CASSHLEAHQETQYF. CDR3 nucleotide sequence: TGTGCCAGCAGCCACCTAGAGGCGCACCAAGAGACCCAGTACTTC.

V and J are TRBV20-1 and TRBJ1-5, with D maybe TRBD1 (5 bases). The CDR3 runs to 15 residues. V lost 6 bases, J lost 4 bases, and 19 bases lay in between. Germline assignment: CDR1 DFQATT and CDR2 SNEGSKA (reference sequence). The CDR3 sequence is CSARPTDSLNQPQHF. The CDR3 nucleotides are TGCAGTGCCCGCCCCACCGACAGCCTGAATCAGCCCCAGCATTTT.

V and J are TRBV27 and TRBJ2-7; 7 bases are a match to TRBD2. The V gene end was trimmed by 4 bases and the J gene end by 2 bases; junction bases not matched to a gene: 2. The CDR3 contains 13 residues. Germline V CDR1 and CDR2: MNHEY, SMNVEV (reference sequence). CDR3 sequence reads: CASSWAGAYEQYF. CDR3 DNA: TGTGCCAGCAGTTGGGCGGGGGCCTACGAGCAGTACTTC.

The chain recombines TRBV7-9 with TRBJ1-2; perhaps TRBD1 as D (5 bases). Between the trimmed V and J ends, which lost 0 bases and 2 bases, there was a span of 7 bases. The CDR3 has 14 amino acids. CDR1 and CDR2 (germline): SEHNR, FQNEAQ (reference sequence). In nucleotides, the CDR3 is TGTGCCAGCAGCTTAGCGGAGGGGAACTATGGCTACACCTTC. As protein: CASSLAEGNYGYTF.

This clonotype was observed once. This rearrangement joins TRBV19 to TRBJ2-1; 8 nucleotides line up with TRBD1. The V gene's germline CDR1 is LNHDA and CDR2 SQIVND (reference sequence). CDR3 size: 16 residues. V trimming: 7 bases; J trimming: 6 bases; junction bases outside the gene matches: 14. CDR3 DNA sequence: TGTGCCAGTACCGCAGGGCAGGGGGCTTTCCCCAATGAGCAGTTCTTC. It yields the protein CASTAGQGAFPNEQFF. The full variable domain, with the rest looked up from reference TRBV19 and TRBJ2-1, is DGGITQSPKYLFRKEGQNVTLSCEQNLNHDAMYWYRQDPGQGLRLIYYSQIVNDFQKGDIAEGYSVSREKKESFPLTVTSAQKNPTAFYLCASTAGQGAFPNEQFFGPGTRLTVL.

The chain is built from TRBV19 and TRBJ2-7, with D perhaps matching TRBD2 (6 bases). The ends were cut back, 3 bases at V and 3 bases at J, with 15 bases in the middle. There are 15 residues in the CDR3. CDR1 is LNHDA and CDR2 is SQIVND in the germline V gene (reference sequence). CDR3 bases: TGTGCCAGTAGTATGTCTGGCGGGAACGACTACGAGCAGTACTTC. This sequence encodes CASSMSGGNDYEQYF.

This clonotype was seen a few times. The chain has TRBV7-9 and TRBJ2-2, with TRBD1 identical over 9 bases. V gave up 5 bases and J gave up 1 base; unmatched junction bases: 2. The CDR3 has 15 residues. CDR1 and CDR2 (germline): SEHNR, FQNEAQ (reference sequence). As DNA, the CDR3 is TGTGCCAGCAGCCCGGGACAGGGGAACACCGGGGAGCTGTTTTTT. Translation: CASSPGQGNTGELFF.

The chain joins TRBV6-6 to TRBJ2-1; 10 bases are shared with TRBD2. The CDR3 runs 16 residues. Germline trimming cut 2 bases from V and 7 bases from J; bases unmatched to any gene: 8. Germline-derived CDR1 and CDR2 are MNHNY and SVGAGI (reference sequence). CDR3 sequence (DNA): TGTGCCAGCAGTTACGGGGCAGCGGGAGGGCTGAATGAGCAGTTCTTC. Its protein is CASSYGAAGGLNEQFF.

The rearrangement links TRBV27 to TRBJ2-7, with D perhaps TRBD2 (5 bases). CDR3 length equals 13 residues. The ends were cut back, 5 bases at V and 4 bases at J, with 12 bases in the middle. Germline V lookup: CDR1 MNHEY, CDR2 SMNVEV (reference sequence). As DNA, the CDR3 is TGTGCCAGCAGTCCAGCGGCCTGGTACGAGCAGTACTTC. It specifies CASSPAAWYEQYF.

The J gene is TRBJ1-1, the V gene TRBV6-4; D is unclear. Trimming shortened V by 0 bases and J by 10 bases, and 18 bases separated the two germline ends. CDR1 and CDR2 from the germline V gene are MRHNA and SNTAGT. The CDR3 contains 15 residues. CDR3 sequence reads: CASSDSSISPHGAFF. The CDR3 bases are TGTGCCAGCAGTGACTCGAGTATATCTCCTCACGGAGCTTTCTTT.

This chain uses TRBV4-1 with TRBJ1-2; the D gene is possibly TRBD1 (5 bases). V gave up 0 bases and J gave up 0 bases, with 8 bases separating them. The CDR3 is 15 amino acids. Germline CDR1 is MGHRA and CDR2 is YSYEKL. Here the CDR3 reads CASSQDGDSNYGYTF. CDR3 coding DNA: TGCGCCAGCAGCCAAGACGGGGACTCTAACTATGGCTACACCTTC.

This clonotype has a single count. The chain recombines TRBV7-6 with TRBJ1-1, with 10 bases matching TRBD1. J lost 4 bases, V lost 3 bases, and 8 bases had no gene match. This CDR3 comprises 16 residues. CDR1 SGHVS and CDR2 FNYEAQ come from the germline V gene. In nucleotides, the CDR3 is TGTGCCAGCAGCTTTCCCCCGGGACAGGGGACCACTGAAGCTTTCTTT. This codes for CASSFPPGQGTTEAFF. The whole variable domain, remainder taken from reference TRBV7-6 and TRBJ1-1, is GAGVSQSPRYKVTKRGQDVALRCDPISGHVSLYWYRQALGQGPEFLTYFNYEAQQDKSGLPNDRFSAERPEGSISTLTIQRTEQRDSAMYRCASSFPPGQGTTEAFFGQGTRLTVV.

The genes are TRBV18 and TRBJ1-4; maybe TRBD1 (5 bases). Germline assignment: CDR1 KGHSH and CDR2 LQKENI. CDR3 length: 18 amino acids. Trimming left V 1 base short and J 6 bases short, with 21 bases between. CDR3 sequence reads: CASSPQVIEGLLDEKLFF. CDR3 sequence (DNA): TGTGCCAGCTCACCACAGGTCATCGAGGGGTTGTTAGATGAAAAACTGTTTTTT.

The chain joins TRBV4-1 to TRBJ1-1; D unclear. Germline-derived CDR1 and CDR2 are MGHRA and YSYEKL. The CDR3 has 13 amino acids. Trimming pared 2 bases from V and 5 bases from J, leaving 9 bases between. The CDR3 here is CASSQTSGTEAFF. The DNA for the CDR3 is TGCGCCAGCAGCCAAACATCCGGTACTGAAGCTTTCTTT.